This TCR beta chain was documented in a study of T cell responses to AZD1222 COVID-19 vaccine. TCRdb's table, derived via immunoSEQ multiplex PCR, lists solely in-frame clones and lacks some. This table has roughly 180,000 clones, 88% appearing once. The germline V gene encodes CDR1 SGHTA and CDR2 FQGNSA. This CDR3 is 13 amino acids long. V was pared by 5 bases and J by 4 bases, with 4 bases of the junction left unmatched. In regard to this clone: What it binds is unknown.

Overall study results and limits: Clonal diversity was possibly underestimated; the donors were predominantly white British and more often female.

The source of this sequence is an adult in good health. Sequenced here: peripheral blood, sampled on day 0 of AZD1222 vaccination. The genes are TRBV7-2 and TRBJ1-2, with 7 bases matching TRBD1. The CDR3 reads CASSHQGGYGYTF. The CDR3 nucleotides are TGTGCCAGCAGCCACCAGGGGGGCTATGGCTACACCTTC. Combining the CDR3 with reference TRBV7-2 and TRBJ1-2 gives the whole variable domain GAGVSQSPSNKVTEKGKDVELRCDPISGHTALYWYRQSLGQGLEFLIYFQGNSAPDKSGLPSDRFSAERTGGSVSTLTIQRTQQEDSAVYLCASSHQGGYGYTFGSGTRLTVV.